This TCR beta chain was sequenced for a study of blood T cell repertoires in COVID-19. As originally analysed: Amplifying reference gene primers gave estimates of nucleated cell counts. Generated by immunoSEQ multiplex PCR, the TCRdb table keeps only in-frame clones and is missing some. D and trimming were read from the DNA, whereas the V and J calls and clone size are those reported in that table. Here the sample spans around 250,000 clones, under 85% being singletons. Germline V gives CDR1 DFQATT, CDR2 SNEGSKA (reference sequence). The CDR3 totals 11 residues. V lost 5 bases and J lost 10, with 14 bases in between.

What was sequenced was peripheral blood. The J gene is TRBJ2-5, the V gene TRBV20-1; a possible D gene is TRBD1 (6 bases). This receptor was taken from a man aged 30 to 45 who had recovered from COVID-19. CDR3 nucleotide sequence: TGCAGTGCTCAGATAGGGGGAAACCAGTACTTC. This translates into CSAQIGGNQYF.